Below are 32 T cell receptor beta chains sequenced from a single sample in a study of graft-versus-host responses after intestinal transplantation. No antigen has been identified for these receptors. Repertoires were generated with immunoSEQ multiplex PCR, while TCRdb's copy carries only in-frame clones and drops some. The profile shows about 120,000 clones, approximately 95% of them singletons. Source: unstimulated CD8+ T cells sorted from spleen or lymph node cells, taken before intestinal transplant. Receptor source: a human donor who received an intestinal transplant.

The chain couples TRBV9 to TRBJ2-2; 7 nucleotides agree with TRBD1. In germline, CDR1 is SGDLS, CDR2 YYNGEE. The CDR3 has 20 amino acids. V shed 4 bases, J shed 0 bases, and the junction held 18 bases outside the gene matches. CDR3 residues: CASSTSPTDREVTNTGELFF. The CDR3 DNA reads TGTGCCAGCAGCACCAGCCCCACCGACAGGGAAGTAACGAACACCGGGGAGCTGTTTTTT.

The chain uses TRBV2 and TRBJ2-7; 11 bases fit TRBD1. Germline CDR1 reads SNHLY; CDR2 reads FYNNEI. The CDR3 totals 15 residues. V lost 7 bases to trimming and J lost 6 bases; unmatched junction nucleotides: 11. The CDR3 here is CASTPPGTGGVEQYF. CDR3 DNA sequence: TGTGCCAGCACACCTCCAGGGACAGGGGGAGTCGAGCAGTACTTC.

The chain links TRBV7-6 to TRBJ2-1, with 13 bases that match TRBD2. The CDR3 length is 18 residues. Germline-derived CDR1 and CDR2 are SGHVS and FNYEAQ. J lost 4 bases, V lost 4 bases, and 10 bases had no gene match. CDR3 sequence reads: CASSSQPTSGRHYNEQFF. The CDR3 DNA follows: TGTGCCAGCAGCTCACAACCGACTAGCGGGAGGCATTACAATGAGCAGTTCTTC.

CDR3 in DNA: TGTGCCAGCAGTTTCGGGGGAGGTGAAAAACTGTTTTTT. It is translated as CASSFGGGEKLFF. The chain carries TRBV28 and TRBJ1-4; weak D call: TRBD1 (5 bases). Trimming pared 3 bases from V and 7 bases from J, leaving 9 bases between. The CDR3 runs to 13 residues. Looked up from germline, CDR1 is MDHEN and CDR2 is SYDVKM.

This clone is a singleton in its sample. This chain links TRBV29-1 with TRBJ1-2; no clear D gene. Germline CDR1 SQVTM, CDR2 ANQGSEA. The CDR3 is 12 amino acids. The V end lost 2 bases, the J end lost 4 bases, and 8 bases lay between the germline ends. The CDR3 here is CSVESQAYGYTF. As DNA, the CDR3 is TGCAGCGTTGAAAGCCAGGCCTATGGCTACACCTTC.

The sample holds one count of this clone. This rearrangement joins TRBV5-4 to TRBJ2-2; no reliable D call. The CDR3 length is 12 residues. The germline V gene encodes CDR1 SGHNT and CDR2 YYREEE (reference sequence). Trimming left V 4 bases short and J 7 bases short, with 8 bases between. CDR3: CASSQPVGELFF. DNA of the CDR3: TGTGCCAGCAGCCAGCCGGTCGGGGAGCTGTTTTTT.

As to this clone: Within the sample, other DNA sequences also encode this same CDR3. CDR3 DNA sequence: TGTGCCAGCAGTCTTTCTGGGGCCAACGTCCTGACTTTC. Encoded protein: CASSLSGANVLTF. The chain is built from TRBV28 and TRBJ2-6; no reliable D call. The germline V gene has CDR1 MDHEN and CDR2 SYDVKM. The CDR3 runs 13 residues. V was shortened by 5 bases and J by 1 base, with 3 bases between the two germline ends.

This rearrangement joins TRBV27 to TRBJ2-1, with a weak D call TRBD2 (7 bases). The CDR3 spans 17 residues. The germline CDR1 and CDR2 sequences are MNHEY and SMNVEV (reference sequence). Trimming took 4 bases from V and 8 from J, leaving 24 bases between them. The DNA for the CDR3 is TGTGCCAGCAGTTCCAGCCCCGGGACTCGGGGGGCTCATGAGCAGTTCTTC. Its translation: CASSSSPGTRGAHEQFF.

The chain uses TRBV28 and TRBJ2-1; maybe TRBD1 (6 bases). V gave up 6 bases and J gave up 15 bases, with 27 bases separating them. The CDR3 consists of 15 residues. Germline V gene sequence: CDR1 MDHEN, CDR2 SYDVKM. CDR3 region: CASSPTTGPSGWTFF. For the CDR3, the DNA is TGTGCCAGCAGCCCAACGACAGGCCCCTCGGGGTGGACGTTCTTC.

The gene calls are TRBV4-2 and TRBJ2-7, with D perhaps matching TRBD2 (6 bases). Per germline, CDR1 LGHNA and CDR2 YNFKEQ. V lost 4 bases, J lost 3 bases, and 10 bases lay in between. The CDR3 has 13 residues. In DNA, the CDR3 is TGTGCCAGCAGCCTGGGACTTGACTACGAGCAGTACTTC. Translating it yields CASSLGLDYEQYF.

The CDR3 spells CASSRGYNEQFF. CDR3 DNA sequence: TGTGCCAGCAGTCGGGGTTACAATGAGCAGTTCTTC. The J gene is TRBJ2-1, the V gene TRBV11-2, with TRBD2 as a possible D gene (5 bases). Germline CDR1 SGHAT, CDR2 FQNNGV. This CDR3 comprises 12 residues. V was shortened by 6 bases and J by 4 bases, with 7 bases between the two germline ends.

The chain uses TRBV13 and TRBJ2-7; D possibly corresponds to TRBD1 (5 bases). Germline V CDR1 and CDR2: PRHDT, FYEKMQ (reference sequence). Deletions cut 2 bases from V and 10 bases from J, with 12 bases between. CDR3 length: 12 amino acids. The CDR3 loop reads CASSLLSQGQYF. The CDR3 DNA reads TGTGCCAGCAGCTTACTCAGCCAGGGACAGTACTTC. Supplemented by reference TRBV13 and TRBJ2-7, the full variable domain reads AAGVIQSPRHLIKEKRETATLKCYPIPRHDTVYWYQQGPGQDPQFLISFYEKMQSDKGSIPDRFSAQQFSDYHSELNMSSLELGDSALYFCASSLLSQGQYFGPGTRLTVT.

The chain uses TRBV6-1 and TRBJ1-5; a weak D match, TRBD1 (5 bases). Trimming shortened V by 2 bases and J by 7 bases, and 12 bases separated the two germline ends. CDR1 and CDR2 (germline): MNHNS, SASEGT. This CDR3 is 14 amino acids long. CDR3 nucleotide sequence: TGTGCCAGCAGTGAACGTGGGGGTTGGCAGCCCCAGCATTTT. As protein: CASSERGGWQPQHF.

On this clone: Other nucleotide sequences from this sample produce the same CDR3. The chain employs TRBV10-1 and TRBJ2-1; 12 bases are a match to TRBD2. Germline V gene sequence: CDR1 WNHNN, CDR2 SYGVQD (reference sequence). V was clipped by 6 bases and J by 6 bases; unmatched bases: 3. The CDR3 runs 14 residues. CDR3 coding DNA: TGCGCCAGCAGCGCGACTAGCGGGAGCAATGAGCAGTTCTTC. Its translation: CASSATSGSNEQFF.

V usage is TRBV5-1 and J usage is TRBJ2-7; D tentatively reads TRBD1 or TRBD2 (6 bases each). Trimming stripped 4 bases from V and 7 bases from J, with 21 bases between. The germline V gene has CDR1 SGHRS and CDR2 YFSETQ. The CDR3 consists of 15 residues. The CDR3 nucleotides read TGCGCCAGCAGCCCTAGGGCGAGGGGGGTAGGAGAGCAGTACTTC. As protein: CASSPRARGVGEQYF.

This chain links TRBV11-1 with TRBJ2-1; possibly TRBD1 or TRBD2 for D (5 bases each). V gave up 2 bases and J gave up 9 bases, with 17 bases separating them. Per the germline V gene, CDR1 is SGHAT and CDR2 is FQDESV (reference sequence). This CDR3 has 15 amino acids. In nucleotides, the CDR3 is TGTGCCAGCAGCTTATGGGGCGGGCTCCCCCGTGAGCAGTTCTTC. Protein product: CASSLWGGLPREQFF.

V and J are TRBV28 and TRBJ2-5; D might be TRBD2 (6 bases). The end of the DNA aligns better with TRBJ2-7, so the J call may be wrong. CDR3 size: 13 residues. Germline lookup yields CDR1 MDHEN and CDR2 SYDVKM. CDR3 amino acids: CATGQPGDYEQYF. The CDR3 bases are TGTGCCACCGGACAACCGGGGGACTACGAGCAGTACTTC.

This clone has a handful of counts. The identical CDR3 is also encoded by other nucleotide sequences in the sample. The genes are TRBV19 and TRBJ2-2, with unresolved D. The CDR3 contains 13 residues. Germline values: CDR1 LNHDA, CDR2 SQIVND (reference sequence). Trimming removed 3 bases from V and 3 bases from J, with 5 bases in between. Here the CDR3 DNA reads TGTGCCAGTAGTATCGGATACACCGGGGAGCTGTTTTTT. Protein sequence: CASSIGYTGELFF.

The sample holds one count of this clone. The chain is built from TRBV6-5 and TRBJ2-1, with 12 bases identical to TRBD2. Germline assignment: CDR1 MNHEY and CDR2 SVGAGI. The CDR3 contains 16 residues. V was clipped by 0 bases and J by 6 bases; unmatched bases: 3. In DNA, the CDR3 is TGTGCCAGCAGTTACTCGACTAGCGGGAGCGGCAATGAGCAGTTCTTC. It translates to CASSYSTSGSGNEQFF.

CDR3 coding DNA: TGTGCCAGCAGCTTAGCGACAGGGCCGGACTACGAGCAGTACTTC. Encoded protein: CASSLATGPDYEQYF. The V and J genes are TRBV7-6 and TRBJ2-7, with 7 nucleotides matching TRBD1. The CDR3 runs 15 residues. Germline V gene sequence: CDR1 SGHVS, CDR2 FNYEAQ. The ends lost 0 bases at V and 3 bases at J; junction bases unmatched: 5.

The chain carries TRBV4-1 and TRBJ2-2; TRBD2 matches 14 bases. The CDR3 has 17 amino acids. Per germline, CDR1 MGHRA and CDR2 YSYEKL. Trimming took 2 bases from V and 5 from J; bases not matched to a gene: 4. The CDR3 nucleotides read TGCGCCAGCAGCCAACTGGGACTAGCGGGAGATACCGGGGAGCTGTTTTTT. Translating gives CASSQLGLAGDTGELFF.

This clone came up once. The gene calls are TRBV28 and TRBJ2-1; the match to TRBD2 covers 7 bases. V gave up 8 bases and J gave up 4 bases; unmatched junction bases: 5. CDR3 size: 13 residues. Germline V gene lookup returns CDR1 MDHEN and CDR2 SYDVKM. In nucleotides, the CDR3 is TGTGCCAGCGGGGAGCGGGGTTACAATGAGCAGTTCTTC. As protein: CASGERGYNEQFF.

For the CDR3, the DNA is TGTGCCAGCTCCATATCTCTTTTAACAGGGCGGCTCGACAATGAGCAGTTCTTC. Translating gives CASSISLLTGRLDNEQFF. This chain uses TRBV28 with TRBJ2-1, with TRBD1 as a possible D gene (6 bases). Germline V gene sequence: CDR1 MDHEN, CDR2 SYDVKM. Trimming removed 8 bases from V and 5 bases from J, with 28 bases in between. The CDR3 extends over 18 amino acids.

This chain links TRBV4-1 with TRBJ2-2, with a weak D call TRBD1 (6 bases). Germline CDR1 and CDR2: MGHRA and YSYEKL. The CDR3 consists of 18 residues. V lost 6 bases to trimming and J lost 7 bases, with 27 bases between them. CDR3 bases: TGCGCCAGCAGTTATACAGGGAAGGTAGGATCCAGGAACGGGGAGCTGTTTTTT. This translates into CASSYTGKVGSRNGELFF.

The chain carries TRBV6-1 and TRBJ1-5; D is uncertain. Per germline, CDR1 MNHNS and CDR2 SASEGT. This CDR3 region has 17 residues. The ends were cut back, 0 bases at V and 0 bases at J, with 12 bases in the middle. The CDR3 DNA reads TGTGCCAGCAGTGAAGCGCTAGGAAGGGCTAGCAATCAGCCCCAGCATTTT. Protein sequence: CASSEALGRASNQPQHF.

V gene TRBV6-1 combines with J gene TRBJ2-5, with D unresolved. The J call may be incorrect, as the DNA end agrees better with TRBJ2-7. Germline V lookup: CDR1 MNHNS, CDR2 SASEGT. The CDR3 is 16 amino acids. As DNA, the CDR3 is TGTGCCAGCAGTGAATCAGTTTTTGCGAGCTCCTACGAGCAGTACTTC. This encodes CASSESVFASSYEQYF.

The rearrangement uses TRBV29-1 and TRBJ2-7; tentatively, D is TRBD1 (6 bases). Germline loops: CDR1 SQVTM, CDR2 ANQGSEA. V lost 3 bases to trimming and J lost 0 bases, with 12 bases between them. There are 14 residues in the CDR3. This chain's CDR3 is CSVEPDSNSYEQYF. CDR3 DNA: TGCAGCGTTGAGCCGGACAGTAACTCCTACGAGCAGTACTTC.

The gene calls are TRBV7-9 and TRBJ2-1; D gene ambiguous. The germline CDR1 and CDR2 sequences are SEHNR and FQNEAQ (reference sequence). V was shortened by 5 bases and J by 0 bases, with 14 bases between the two germline ends. The CDR3 is 16 amino acids. CDR3 region: CASSPGRPSSYNEQFF. Here the CDR3 DNA reads TGTGCCAGCAGCCCAGGACGGCCGAGCTCCTACAATGAGCAGTTCTTC.

This clone was picked up one time. The chain is built from TRBV2 and TRBJ1-1; D might be TRBD1 (6 bases). V was trimmed by 6 bases and J by 4 bases, leaving 18 bases between them. Per the germline V gene, CDR1 is SNHLY and CDR2 is FYNNEI. CDR3 length equals 15 residues. CDR3 region: CASSRANLGGTEAFF. DNA of the CDR3: TGTGCCAGCAGCCGAGCAAACCTAGGGGGCACTGAAGCTTTCTTT.

The V and J genes are TRBV7-8 and TRBJ1-1; D ambiguous. Germline CDR1 and CDR2: SGHVS and FQNEAQ. Trimming left V 7 bases short and J 2 bases short, with 17 bases between. The CDR3 is 15 residues long. The DNA for the CDR3 is TGTGCCAGCACCCAATGGGAGGCGGCCAACACTGAAGCTTTCTTT. Its translation: CASTQWEAANTEAFF.

V usage is TRBV9 and J usage is TRBJ2-1; 12 bases agree with TRBD2. This CDR3 has 18 residues. The J segment lost 0 bases and the V segment lost 0 bases, leaving 4 bases of the junction unmatched. CDR1 and CDR2 from the germline V gene are SGDLS and YYNGEE. The CDR3 here is CASSVVLAGGSSYNEQFF. The CDR3 DNA sequence: TGTGCCAGCAGCGTAGTCCTAGCGGGAGGGTCCTCCTACAATGAGCAGTTCTTC.

The chain carries TRBV28 and TRBJ2-3; weak D call: TRBD1 (6 bases). CDR1 and CDR2 (germline): MDHEN, SYDVKM. The CDR3 consists of 13 residues. Trimming cost V 10 bases and J 6 bases, with 17 bases left between them. Here the CDR3 DNA reads TGTGCCACCCAAGTTAATACAGGGGATACGCAGTATTTT. Translation gives CATQVNTGDTQYF.